These 11 T cell receptor beta chains came from one sample sequenced in a study of cytomegalovirus exposure and HLA in healthy donors. In the PCR, 60 Vbeta and 13 Jbeta primers were used. Sequenced by immunoSEQ multiplex PCR; TCRdb stores in-frame clones only, minus some. The sample yields fewer than 250,000 clones, 87% seen once. Specimen: PBMCs. These receptors came from a man aged 25-40 years in good health and CMV-seronegative.

The V and J genes are TRBV28 and TRBJ2-7, with 8 bases aligning to TRBD2. Trimming at V came to 5 bases and at J to 6 bases, leaving 6 bases not matched to a gene. CDR1 is MDHEN, CDR2 SYDVKM, per germline. CDR3 length: 13 residues. The CDR3 reads CASSPGREAEQYF. DNA of the CDR3: TGTGCCAGCAGTCCCGGGAGGGAGGCCGAGCAGTACTTC.

This clone is a singleton in its sample. The CDR3 nucleotides read TGTGCCAGCAGCCGGGTACGGACACCAACGAACACTGAAGCTTTCTTT. Translation gives CASSRVRTPTNTEAFF. J is TRBJ1-1 and V is TRBV19; TRBD1 might be the D (5 bases). The CDR3 is made up of 16 amino acids. V lost 9 bases and J 1 base, leaving 21 bases between the germline ends. CDR1 and CDR2 from the germline V gene are LNHDA and SQIVND (reference sequence).

This clone was seen a handful of times. The chain combines TRBV4-1 with TRBJ2-7; 9 positions match TRBD1. The germline gives CDR1 MGHRA, CDR2 YSYEKL. The CDR3 runs 17 residues. Trimming removed 3 bases from V and 2 bases from J; junction bases left unmatched: 11. DNA for the CDR3: TGCGCCAGCAGCCAGCAAAAGGGGACAGGGATGCCCTACGAGCAGTACTTC. Residues: CASSQQKGTGMPYEQYF.

The table lists this clone with a few counts. The chain carries TRBV14 and TRBJ1-6, with D tentatively TRBD1 (6 bases). CDR1 and CDR2 (germline): SGHDN, FVKESK. V was shortened by 0 bases and J by 6 bases, with 9 bases between the two germline ends. This CDR3 has 15 amino acids. For the CDR3, the DNA is TGTGCCAGCAGCCAAGAACAGGGAACTAATTCACCCCTCCACTTT. Translated, it gives CASSQEQGTNSPLHF.

The CDR3 sequence: CASSIGVAGGYEQYF. The CDR3 DNA sequence: TGTGCCAGTAGTATAGGGGTAGCGGGAGGCTACGAGCAGTACTTC. The gene calls are TRBV19 and TRBJ2-7, with 10 bases lining up with TRBD2. CDR1 is LNHDA, CDR2 SQIVND, per germline (reference sequence). This CDR3 contains 15 residues. The V segment lost 1 base and the J segment 3 bases; nucleotides outside the gene matches: 3. Complete variable domain (other parts from reference TRBV19 and TRBJ2-7): DGGITQSPKYLFRKEGQNVTLSCEQNLNHDAMYWYRQDPGQGLRLIYYSQIVNDFQKGDIAEGYSVSREKKESFPLTVTSAQKNPTAFYLCASSIGVAGGYEQYFGPGTRLTVT.

The chain recombines TRBV5-8 with TRBJ2-5; D not resolved. The germline CDR1 and CDR2 sequences are SGHTS and YDEGEE. This CDR3 is 13 amino acids long. The V end was cut by 4 bases, the J end by 2 bases, with 9 bases between. The CDR3 is CASSPRGQETQYF. CDR3 nucleotides: TGTGCCAGCAGCCCGAGAGGTCAAGAGACCCAGTACTTC.

V is TRBV7-9 and J is TRBJ2-7; no clear D gene. The CDR3 runs to 13 residues. V was shortened by 2 bases and J by 2 bases, with 7 bases between the two germline ends. Germline values: CDR1 SEHNR, CDR2 FQNEAQ (reference sequence). This CDR3 is CASSLSTTYEQYF. The CDR3 nucleotides read TGTGCCAGCAGCTTAAGCACCACCTACGAGCAGTACTTC.

Comments on this clone: The junction shows a germline mismatch at one end, possibly a read error. The DNA for the CDR3 is TGTGCCAGCAGTTTAGGGACTACCAAAAGATACGAGCAGCACTTC. Translating it yields CASSLGTTKRYEQHF. The chain carries TRBV28 and TRBJ2-7; 7 bases map to TRBD2. Germline loops: CDR1 MDHEN, CDR2 SYDVKM. CDR3 length: 15 amino acids.

This rearrangement joins TRBV10-2 to TRBJ1-3; D is unclear. CDR3 size: 16 residues. Deletions cut 4 bases from V and 0 bases from J, with 13 bases between. From germline, CDR1 is WSHSY and CDR2 SAAADI. In DNA, the CDR3 is TGCGCCAGCAGTGCGTTTCGCGGAATCTCTGGAAACACCATATATTTT. Its protein product is CASSAFRGISGNTIYF.

V and J are TRBV19 and TRBJ1-3; 7 positions match TRBD1. Trimming at V came to 7 bases and at J to 4 bases, leaving 7 bases not matched to a gene. CDR1 is LNHDA and CDR2 is SQIVND in the germline V gene (reference sequence). This CDR3 spans 14 amino acids. The CDR3 DNA sequence: TGTGCCAGTAAGCCAGGGACAGACGGAAACACCATATATTTT. Encoded protein: CASKPGTDGNTIYF. The whole variable domain, remainder taken from reference TRBV19 and TRBJ1-3, is DGGITQSPKYLFRKEGQNVTLSCEQNLNHDAMYWYRQDPGQGLRLIYYSQIVNDFQKGDIAEGYSVSREKKESFPLTVTSAQKNPTAFYLCASKPGTDGNTIYFGEGSWLTVV.

The V gene is TRBV2, the J gene TRBJ1-2, with 9 bases aligning to TRBD1. From germline, CDR1 is SNHLY and CDR2 FYNNEI. V lost 7 bases to trimming and J lost 8 bases; unmatched junction nucleotides: 5. CDR3 size: 12 residues. DNA for the CDR3: TGTGCCAGCACCCGACAGGGGGGGGGCTACACCTTC. Its protein product is CASTRQGGGYTF.